This T cell receptor (beta chain) was captured in a study of cytomegalovirus exposure and HLA in healthy donors. The PCR had 60 Vbeta and 13 Jbeta primers. Some clones are missing from TCRdb's copy, which holds only in-frame ones; the method was immunoSEQ multiplex PCR. The sample includes 150,000 to 200,000 clones, around 87% seen only once; the top ten take approximately 1.9%. V was cut by 0 bases and J by 7 bases, with 12 bases left in between. The CDR3 has 14 residues. The germline CDR1 and CDR2 sequences are SEHNR and FQNEAQ (reference sequence). This receptor was obtained from a woman in her late teens or twenties in good health and CMV-seronegative. The source material was PBMCs. The chain joins TRBV7-9 to TRBJ1-2; D call uncertain. CDR3 nucleotides: TGTGCCAGCAGCTTAGCTCCAACAGCGGCTGGCTACACCTTC. It encodes CASSLAPTAAGYTF.